The 10 T cell receptor beta chains below were found in one sample sequenced in a study of shared clonotypes between healthy human individuals. CD8 cells classed as naive were CD45RO-negative and positively selected for CCR7, excluding terminally differentiated effector memory CD45RA+ cells. Sequencing used immunoSEQ multiplex PCR; TCRdb keeps in-frame clones, though not all of them. The sample shows about 750,000 clones, roughly 92% of them seen only once. The material sequenced was naive CD8+ T cells sorted from blood. These receptors were taken from a man aged 25 to 45 in good health.

The chain is built from TRBV13 and TRBJ2-7; 9 positions agree with TRBD2. Germline trimming cut 0 bases from V and 3 bases from J; bases unmatched to any gene: 0. The CDR3 is 14 residues long. Germline V gene data show CDR1 as PRHDT and CDR2 as FYEKMQ (reference sequence). As DNA, the CDR3 is TGTGCCAGCAGCTTAGGTAGCGGGAGCTACGAGCAGTACTTC. Amino acids: CASSLGSGSYEQYF.

The gene calls are TRBV27 and TRBJ2-2, with 9 nucleotides matching TRBD1. Germline assignment: CDR1 MNHEY and CDR2 SMNVEV (reference sequence). The V and J ends lost 4 bases and 4 bases, in that order; junction bases with no gene match: 4. CDR3 size: 15 residues. CDR3 sequence reads: CASSSTGGSTGELFF. The CDR3 coding sequence is TGTGCCAGCAGTTCGACAGGGGGTTCCACCGGGGAGCTGTTTTTT.

The V and J genes are TRBV9 and TRBJ2-7; TRBD1 agrees at 7 bases. The junction had 8 bases not matched to a gene; V was cut back by 3 bases and J by 2 bases. Per the germline V gene, CDR1 is SGDLS and CDR2 is YYNGEE. The CDR3 loop spans 15 amino acids. CDR3 in amino acids: CASSATGQGAYEQYF. For the CDR3, the DNA is TGTGCCAGCAGCGCGACCGGCCAGGGGGCCTACGAGCAGTACTTC.

Turning to this clone: Within the sample, other DNA sequences also encode this same CDR3. This rearrangement joins TRBV29-1 to TRBJ2-2; D remains unclear. The ends were cut back, 2 bases at V and 0 bases at J, with 4 bases in the middle. The CDR3 consists of 13 residues. The V gene's germline CDR1 is SQVTM and CDR2 ANQGSEA. CDR3 bases: TGCAGCGTTGAACTGCCGAACACCGGGGAGCTGTTTTTT. Translating it yields CSVELPNTGELFF.

The chain combines TRBV11-3 with TRBJ2-1; the D is unclear. Deletions cut 5 bases from V and 6 bases from J, with 11 bases between. This CDR3 has 13 residues. The germline gives CDR1 SGHNT, CDR2 YENEEA. CDR3 bases: TGTGCCAGCAGCCCTACTTTAGTCAATGAGCAGTTCTTC. It specifies CASSPTLVNEQFF.

The V call is TRBV11-1, the J call TRBJ2-5; D call uncertain. CDR1 and CDR2 (germline): SGHAT, FQDESV (reference sequence). Trimming shortened V by 2 bases and J by 5 bases, and 12 bases separated the two germline ends. The CDR3 consists of 14 residues. The CDR3 loop is CASSLWVEGETQYF. In DNA form, the CDR3 reads TGTGCCAGCAGCTTATGGGTGGAAGGGGAGACCCAGTACTTC.

The chain has TRBV7-9 and TRBJ2-7; D is tentatively TRBD1 or TRBD2 (6 bases each). The CDR3 totals 14 residues. Germline V gene data show CDR1 as SEHNR and CDR2 as FQNEAQ (reference sequence). The V gene lost 1 base and the J gene lost 2 bases, with 9 bases spanning the gap. CDR3 sequence: CASSLGGATYEQYF. DNA of the CDR3: TGTGCCAGCAGCTTAGGGGGGGCAACCTACGAGCAGTACTTC.

This clone was detected once. The chain uses TRBV19 and TRBJ2-7; 14 positions agree with TRBD2. The CDR3 contains 18 residues. Germline V gene lookup returns CDR1 LNHDA and CDR2 SQIVND (reference sequence). Trimming at V came to 6 bases and at J to 2 bases, leaving 12 bases not matched to a gene. The CDR3 loop is CASSPGLAGGPDPYEQYF. CDR3 nucleotides: TGTGCCAGTAGCCCCGGACTAGCGGGAGGACCCGATCCCTACGAGCAGTACTTC.

The CDR3 reads CATRSSYNEQFF. The CDR3 coding sequence is TGTGCCACCAGGAGCTCCTACAATGAGCAGTTCTTC. The J gene is TRBJ2-1, the V gene TRBV6-4; D remains ambiguous. The CDR3 is 12 residues long. Trimming shortened V by 10 bases and J by 0 bases, and 7 bases separated the two germline ends. Germline-derived CDR1 and CDR2 are MRHNA and SNTAGT.

V and J are TRBV4-3 and TRBJ2-7, with TRBD1 identical over 7 bases. This CDR3 spans 13 amino acids. Germline CDR1 is LGHNA and CDR2 is YSLEER. The trim removed 5 bases at V and 8 bases at J, leaving 9 bases unmatched. Here the CDR3 reads CASSVRQGQQQYF. The CDR3 DNA reads TGCGCCAGCAGCGTTCGACAGGGTCAACAGCAGTACTTC.